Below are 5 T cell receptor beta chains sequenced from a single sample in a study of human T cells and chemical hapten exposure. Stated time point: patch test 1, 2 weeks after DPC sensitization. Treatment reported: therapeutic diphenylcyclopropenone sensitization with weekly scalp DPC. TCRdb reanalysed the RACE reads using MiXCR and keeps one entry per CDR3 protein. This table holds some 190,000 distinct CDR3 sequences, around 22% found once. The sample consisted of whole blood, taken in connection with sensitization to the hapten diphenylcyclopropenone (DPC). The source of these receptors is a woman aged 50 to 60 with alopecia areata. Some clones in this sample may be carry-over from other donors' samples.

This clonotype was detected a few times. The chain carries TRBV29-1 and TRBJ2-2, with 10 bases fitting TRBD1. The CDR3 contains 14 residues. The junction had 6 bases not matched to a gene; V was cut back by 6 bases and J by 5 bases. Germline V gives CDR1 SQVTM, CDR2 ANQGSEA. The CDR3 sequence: CSVGTGAETGELFF. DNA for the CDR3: TGCAGCGTGGGGACAGGGGCCGAAACCGGGGAGCTGTTTTTT.

CDR3 bases: TGTGCCAGCAGCGTAGACTCCACGGGAGGCCTTGTGGATGAGCAGTTCTTC. Protein product: CASSVDSTGGLVDEQFF. The chain joins TRBV9 to TRBJ2-1; 7 bases map to TRBD2. The CDR3 runs to 17 residues. Germline V lookup: CDR1 SGDLS, CDR2 YYNGEE. V was clipped by 0 bases and J by 8 bases; unmatched bases: 14.

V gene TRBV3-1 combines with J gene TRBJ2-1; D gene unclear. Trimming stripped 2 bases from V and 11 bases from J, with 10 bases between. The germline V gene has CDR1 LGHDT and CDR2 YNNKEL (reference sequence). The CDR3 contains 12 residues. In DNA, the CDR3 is TGTGCCAGCAGCCAAAGGACCACTCAGCAGTTCTTC. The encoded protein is CASSQRTTQQFF.

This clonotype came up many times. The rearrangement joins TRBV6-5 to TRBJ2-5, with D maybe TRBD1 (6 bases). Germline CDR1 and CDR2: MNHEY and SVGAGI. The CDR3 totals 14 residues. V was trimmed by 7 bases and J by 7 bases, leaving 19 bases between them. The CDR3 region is CASKDGQPPGTQYF. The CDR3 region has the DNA TGTGCCAGCAAAGACGGACAGCCCCCCGGGACCCAGTACTTC.

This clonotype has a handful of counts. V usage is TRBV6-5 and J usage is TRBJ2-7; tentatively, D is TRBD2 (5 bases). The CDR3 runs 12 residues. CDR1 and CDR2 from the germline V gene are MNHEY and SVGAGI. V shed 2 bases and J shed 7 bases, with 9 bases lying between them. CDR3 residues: CASSYGGREQYF. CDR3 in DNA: TGTGCCAGCAGTTACGGCGGGCGGGAGCAGTACTTC.